The clone carrying this TCR beta chain was counted between two and nine times. The target antigen is unknown. This sample is drawn from a study of response to subunit inactivated influenza vaccine. Study-wide findings and caveats: Authors suggested few new T cells are recruited by each seasonal influenza vaccination.

CDR1 SGHAT and CDR2 FQNNGV come from the germline V gene. V was trimmed by 5 bases and J by 5 bases, leaving 21 bases between them. The CDR3 sequence is 17 residues long. TCRdb reprocessed the RT-PCR reads with MiXCR, giving one entry per CDR3 protein. The sample includes hundreds of thousands of distinct CDR3 sequences, around a fifth seen only once; the top ten take roughly 10%. The sample consisted of PBMCs from blood, taken less than 22 months after vaccination. The receptor was derived from a man between 50 and 75 years old who received an inactivated influenza vaccine. V gene TRBV11-2 combines with J gene TRBJ2-2; D gene unclear. The CDR3 DNA is TGTGCCAGCAGCCGACGGCCTGTGGGCGAACCTACCGGGGAGCTGTTTTTT. Protein: CASSRRPVGEPTGELFF.